These 20 T cell receptor beta chains share one sample of origin, sequenced in a study of shared clonotypes between healthy human individuals. Some clones are missing from TCRdb's copy, which holds only in-frame ones; the method was immunoSEQ multiplex PCR. Among 1.5 million to 1.9 million clones listed, under 99% were seen once. The specimen was naive CD4+ T cells sorted from blood. The sample's subset: CD45RA+ positively selected. Receptor source: a man under 40 in good health.

The genes are TRBV6-5 and TRBJ2-7; 7 bases fit TRBD2. CDR1 and CDR2 (germline): MNHEY, SVGAGI. The CDR3 spans 14 residues. V dropped 4 bases and J dropped 0; count of bases not matched to a gene: 3. The CDR3 reads CASSLGTNSYEQYF. In nucleotides, the CDR3 is TGTGCCAGCAGTTTAGGGACTAACTCCTACGAGCAGTACTTC.

V usage is TRBV28 and J usage is TRBJ2-7; TRBD2 might be the D (6 bases). The CDR3 loop spans 13 amino acids. Trimming left V 2 bases short and J 5 bases short, with 10 bases between. Germline V lookup: CDR1 MDHEN, CDR2 SYDVKM. CDR3 sequence reads: CASSLVGRHEQYF. The CDR3 coding sequence is TGTGCCAGCAGTTTAGTGGGGAGGCACGAGCAGTACTTC. Full variable domain (outside the CDR3, taken from reference TRBV28 and TRBJ2-7): DVKVTQSSRYLVKRTGEKVFLECVQDMDHENMFWYRQDPGLGLRLIYFSYDVKMKEKGDIPEGYSVSREKKERFSLILESASTNQTSMYLCASSLVGRHEQYFGPGTRLTVT.

This chain links TRBV7-2 with TRBJ2-5; D could derive from TRBD1 or TRBD2 (6 bases each). Germline V gene sequence: CDR1 SGHTA, CDR2 FQGNSA. The CDR3 spans 13 residues. The CDR3 DNA follows: TGTGCTACTCTAAGGGGGGCCACCGAGACCCAGTACTTC. Translation gives CATLRGATETQYF. The whole variable domain, remainder taken from reference TRBV7-2 and TRBJ2-5, is GAGVSQSPSNKVTEKGKDVELRCDPISGHTALYWYRQSLGQGLEFLIYFQGNSAPDKSGLPSDRFSAERTGGSVSTLTIQRTQQEDSAVYLCATLRGATETQYFGPGTRLLVL.

The chain joins TRBV11-2 to TRBJ2-1, with 9 bases aligning to TRBD2. There are 16 residues in the CDR3. CDR1 is SGHAT and CDR2 is FQNNGV in the germline V gene. The junction had 5 bases not matched to a gene; V was cut back by 1 base and J by 4 bases. The CDR3 region has the DNA TGTGCCAGCAGCTTAGTGGCGGGAGGGACTTACAATGAGCAGTTCTTC. Its translation: CASSLVAGGTYNEQFF.

The V and J genes are TRBV7-2 and TRBJ2-2, with D perhaps TRBD2 (6 bases). CDR1 is SGHTA and CDR2 is FQGNSA in the germline V gene. Trimming took off 8 bases at V and 5 bases at J, with 15 bases between the two ends. The CDR3 loop spans 14 amino acids. Written as DNA, the CDR3 is TGTGCCAGCGGCAGGAGGGTGTCAACCGGGGAGCTGTTTTTT. Protein sequence: CASGRRVSTGELFF. Full variable domain (remainder filled in from reference TRBV7-2 and TRBJ2-2): GAGVSQSPSNKVTEKGKDVELRCDPISGHTALYWYRQSLGQGLEFLIYFQGNSAPDKSGLPSDRFSAERTGGSVSTLTIQRTQQEDSAVYLCASGRRVSTGELFFGEGSRLTVL.

The J gene is TRBJ2-7, the V gene TRBV4-1; TRBD2 matches at 14 bases. The CDR3 is 15 amino acids. CDR1 and CDR2 (germline): MGHRA, YSYEKL. V shed 5 bases, J shed 6 bases, and the junction held 6 bases outside the gene matches. CDR3 region: CASSKGLAGVGEQYF. CDR3 coding DNA: TGCGCCAGCAGCAAGGGACTAGCGGGAGTCGGCGAGCAGTACTTC.

The chain couples TRBV7-2 to TRBJ2-3; 10 nucleotides align to TRBD2. CDR3 length: 17 amino acids. V was clipped by 1 base and J by 4 bases; unmatched bases: 8. In germline, CDR1 is SGHTA, CDR2 FQGNSA. The CDR3 here is CASSLEASGSGADTQYF. The DNA of the CDR3 is TGTGCCAGCAGCTTAGAGGCTAGCGGGAGTGGGGCAGATACGCAGTATTTT.

The chain is built from TRBV5-1 and TRBJ1-4; unclear D gene. CDR3 size: 15 residues. Trimming removed 4 bases at V and 0 bases at J, with 10 bases between. The germline V gene encodes CDR1 SGHRS and CDR2 YFSETQ. The CDR3 nucleotides read TGCGCCAGCAGCAGGAACAGAGCAACTAATGAAAAACTGTTTTTT. It is translated as CASSRNRATNEKLFF. Looking up the rest from reference TRBV5-1 and TRBJ1-4 gives the full variable domain: KAGVTQTPRYLIKTRGQQVTLSCSPISGHRSVSWYQQTPGQGLQFLFEYFSETQRNKGNFPGRFSGRQFSNSRSEMNVSTLELGDSALYLCASSRNRATNEKLFFGSGTQLSVL.

This sequence joins TRBV5-4 and TRBJ2-7, with TRBD2 matching 8 bases. The V and J ends lost 0 bases and 0 bases, in that order; junction bases with no gene match: 5. This CDR3 comprises 16 residues. Germline CDR1 reads SGHNT; CDR2 reads YYREEE (reference sequence). The CDR3 DNA reads as TGTGCCAGCAGCTTGGAGGGCGGGAGGAGCTCCTACGAGCAGTACTTC. It codes for CASSLEGGRSSYEQYF.

The chain carries TRBV11-3 and TRBJ2-2, with D tentatively TRBD2 (5 bases). This CDR3 is 13 amino acids long. The germline CDR1 and CDR2 sequences are SGHNT and YENEEA. Trimming pared 5 bases from V and 7 bases from J, leaving 11 bases between. The CDR3 reads CASSRTSHGELFF. DNA for the CDR3: TGTGCCAGCAGCCGAACTAGTCACGGGGAGCTGTTTTTT.

The chain recombines TRBV5-1 with TRBJ2-7; TRBD2 matches at 11 bases. The CDR3 length is 20 residues. The germline V gene has CDR1 SGHRS and CDR2 YFSETQ. The junction had 16 bases not matched to a gene; V was cut back by 0 bases and J by 2 bases. In nucleotides, the CDR3 is TGCGCCAGCAGCTTGGGGCCTCAGCGATTAGCGGGAGGGCTCACCTACGAGCAGTACTTC. Translating it yields CASSLGPQRLAGGLTYEQYF. The full variable domain, completed using reference TRBV5-1 and TRBJ2-7, is KAGVTQTPRYLIKTRGQQVTLSCSPISGHRSVSWYQQTPGQGLQFLFEYFSETQRNKGNFPGRFSGRQFSNSRSEMNVSTLELGDSALYLCASSLGPQRLAGGLTYEQYFGPGTRLTVT.

The J gene is TRBJ1-4, the V gene TRBV5-4; TRBD1 agrees at 8 bases. Trimming took 3 bases from V and 8 from J; bases not matched to a gene: 6. The germline V gene has CDR1 SGHNT and CDR2 YYREEE (reference sequence). The CDR3 covers 14 residues. The CDR3 spells CASSSRQGLEKLFF. CDR3 DNA sequence: TGTGCCAGCAGCTCAAGACAGGGGTTAGAAAAACTGTTTTTT. Full variable domain (remainder filled in from reference TRBV5-4 and TRBJ1-4): ETGVTQSPTHLIKTRGQQVTLRCSSQSGHNTVSWYQQALGQGPQFIFQYYREEENGRGNFPPRFSGLQFPNYSSELNVNALELDDSALYLCASSSRQGLEKLFFGSGTQLSVL.

Worth noting for this clone: Other DNA sequences in the same sample also yield this CDR3. This chain links TRBV5-1 with TRBJ2-3; the match to TRBD2 covers 9 bases. The CDR3 contains 15 residues. J gave up 2 bases and V 2 bases, and 3 bases lay outside the gene matches. Looked up from germline, CDR1 is SGHRS and CDR2 is YFSETQ. The CDR3 nucleotides read TGCGCCAGCAGCTTTAGCGGGAGTTCCACAGATACGCAGTATTTT. Its protein is CASSFSGSSTDTQYF.

Points on this clone: Other DNA sequences of this sample code for an identical CDR3. CDR3: CASSSVNTEAFF. The CDR3 region has the DNA TGTGCCAGCAGTTCCGTGAACACTGAAGCTTTCTTT. The chain employs TRBV28 and TRBJ1-1; D uncertain. The CDR3 consists of 12 residues. The V gene's germline CDR1 is MDHEN and CDR2 SYDVKM. V was clipped by 4 bases and J by 0 bases, with 3 bases between them.

The chain joins TRBV5-5 to TRBJ2-1, with D perhaps assigned TRBD1 or TRBD2 (5 bases each). Germline-derived CDR1 and CDR2 are SGHKS and YYEKEE (reference sequence). The V end lost 2 bases, the J end lost 2 bases, and 11 bases lay between the germline ends. The CDR3 runs 15 residues. This chain's CDR3 is CASSFLRGTYNEQFF. The CDR3 DNA reads TGTGCCAGCAGCTTCTTGAGGGGCACCTACAATGAGCAGTTCTTC.

The rearrangement links TRBV6-1 to TRBJ1-5; D is ambiguous. Germline assignment: CDR1 MNHNS and CDR2 SASEGT. Trimming pared 2 bases from V and 3 bases from J, leaving 5 bases between. CDR3 length: 13 residues. This CDR3 is CASSESVNQPQHF. The DNA for the CDR3 is TGTGCCAGCAGTGAATCTGTCAATCAGCCCCAGCATTTT.

As for this clone: At one end the junction does not follow the germline gene, possibly because of a read error. The chain has TRBV7-7 and TRBJ2-1, with D possibly matching TRBD1 (5 bases). The germline V gene has CDR1 SSHAT and CDR2 FNYEAQ (reference sequence). The CDR3 runs to 13 residues. Here the CDR3 DNA reads TGTGCTAGCAGCCCAGACAGATACAATGAGCAGTTCTTC. It specifies CASSPDRYNEQFF.

In this sample, this clone turned up once. The genes are TRBV10-2 and TRBJ2-7; 9 nucleotides match TRBD1. V was pared by 6 bases and J by 1 base, with 4 bases of the junction left unmatched. There are 14 residues in the CDR3. Germline V gene lookup returns CDR1 WSHSY and CDR2 SAAADI. CDR3 amino acids: CASRPGTGSYEQYF. The CDR3 DNA is TGCGCCAGCAGACCCGGGACAGGGTCCTACGAGCAGTACTTC.

V gene TRBV18 combines with J gene TRBJ2-6, with 8 bases aligning to TRBD1. This CDR3 has 15 residues. J gave up 4 bases and V 5 bases, and 4 bases lay outside the gene matches. The germline V gene encodes CDR1 KGHSH and CDR2 LQKENI. CDR3 bases: TGTGCCAGCTCAGACCAGGGGGCCGGGGCCAACGTCCTGACTTTC. Amino acid sequence: CASSDQGAGANVLTF.

This chain connects TRBV7-8 to TRBJ2-3; 7 bases map to TRBD1. The CDR3 covers 15 residues. CDR1 and CDR2 from the germline V gene are SGHVS and FQNEAQ. V was pared by 4 bases and J by 4 bases, with 8 bases of the junction left unmatched. DNA for the CDR3: TGTGCCAGCAGCTCGGGACCTAGGGGGCCAGATACGCAGTATTTT. Translating gives CASSSGPRGPDTQYF.